This T cell receptor beta chain was profiled in a study of early T cells in non-severe SARS-CoV-2 infection. The overall study: It was bulk RNA from unsorted whole blood that was sequenced, and the chains were unpaired. The study's findings and limits: Matches to VDJdb favored anti-spike CD8 responses and missed private and CD4 specificities.

Separate cDNA molecules each had unique molecular identifiers attached to them. From the 5' RACE reads, TCRdb called clonotypes with MiXCR, one entry per CDR3 protein. The sample comprises some 63,000 distinct CDR3 sequences, over 10% of which are singletons, and 4% to 5% rests with the top ten. V was clipped by 3 bases and J by 1 base, with 9 bases between them. The CDR3 spans 13 residues. The V gene's germline CDR1 is DFQATT and CDR2 SNEGSKA (reference sequence). Concerning this clonotype: Its antigen is as yet unknown.

Specimen: whole blood. The TCR sequence derives from an adult who was a healthcare worker with PCR-confirmed SARS-CoV-2 infection or an uninfected control (not recorded which). V is TRBV20-1 and J is TRBJ1-1; D call uncertain. CDR3 amino acids: CSASSKENTEAFF. The CDR3 bases are TGCAGTGCTAGTTCTAAGGAGAACACTGAAGCTTTCTTT.